A single sample gave rise to the 20 T cell receptor beta chains below, sequenced in a study of shared clonotypes between healthy human individuals. The repertoire was sequenced with immunoSEQ multiplex PCR; TCRdb's copy has only in-frame clones and lacks some. This table has 2 million to 2.5 million clones, around 93% appearing once. Sequenced input: naive CD4+ T cells from PBMCs. Subset indicated: CD45RA+ positively selected. These receptors came from a man between 18 and 35 years old in good health. Some clones in this sample may be carry-over from other donors' samples.

The chain joins TRBV28 to TRBJ1-1; TRBD1 might be the D (5 bases). With 7 bases removed from V and 1 base from J, the gap between germline ends came to 10 bases. The CDR3 covers 13 residues. Germline V CDR1 and CDR2: MDHEN, SYDVKM. The CDR3, as DNA: TGTGCCAGCATAGGTGGGGGGAACACTGAAGCTTTCTTT. Translating it yields CASIGGGNTEAFF.

The chain is built from TRBV28 and TRBJ2-7, with TRBD2 matching over 10 bases. Unmatched junction bases numbered 9, after V lost 7 bases and J lost 6 bases. This CDR3 is 14 amino acids long. The germline V gene encodes CDR1 MDHEN and CDR2 SYDVKM. The CDR3: CASTSGTSVFEQYF. CDR3 DNA: TGTGCCAGCACCTCCGGGACTAGCGTATTCGAGCAGTACTTC. Supplemented by reference TRBV28 and TRBJ2-7, the full variable domain reads DVKVTQSSRYLVKRTGEKVFLECVQDMDHENMFWYRQDPGLGLRLIYFSYDVKMKEKGDIPEGYSVSREKKERFSLILESASTNQTSMYLCASTSGTSVFEQYFGPGTRLTVT.

DNA for the CDR3: TGTGCCAGCAGCTTTCGGTTGACAGCCGCTAATGAAAAACTGTTTTTT. Encoded protein: CASSFRLTAANEKLFF. This chain connects TRBV7-2 to TRBJ1-4, with D possibly TRBD1 on 5 matching bases. This CDR3 spans 16 amino acids. CDR1 is SGHTA and CDR2 is FQGNSA in the germline V gene. The germline V and J ends were trimmed by 3 bases and 3 bases, with 14 bases remaining between them.

This sequence joins TRBV15 and TRBJ2-1; D is unresolved. CDR3 length equals 15 residues. Germline values: CDR1 LNHNV, CDR2 YYDKDF (reference sequence). V dropped 0 bases and J dropped 6 bases, with 12 bases sitting between them. CDR3 nucleotide sequence: TGTGCCACCAGCAGAGACCGGACGGTCATCAATGAGCAGTTCTTC. It translates to CATSRDRTVINEQFF.

The chain combines TRBV11-3 with TRBJ2-4; D gene ambiguous. The CDR3 contains 16 residues. Germline V lookup: CDR1 SGHNT, CDR2 YENEEA. The germline V and J ends were trimmed by 6 bases and 2 bases, with 17 bases remaining between them. The CDR3 spells CASRFRYLKTKNIQYF. The CDR3 DNA sequence: TGTGCCAGCAGGTTTAGGTACCTTAAGACCAAAAACATTCAGTACTTC.

This chain joins TRBV6-4 and TRBJ2-7; D is perhaps TRBD1 (5 bases). The CDR3 loop spans 16 amino acids. The germline V gene has CDR1 MRHNA and CDR2 SNTAGT. With 0 bases removed from V and 3 bases from J, the gap between germline ends came to 15 bases. The chain's CDR3 is CASSDSQGLVGYEQYF. The DNA for the CDR3 is TGTGCCAGCAGTGACTCCCAGGGTTTGGTCGGCTACGAGCAGTACTTC.

This clone showed up just once. In DNA, the CDR3 is TGTGCCAGCAGCTCCCCGGGATCGGCATACGAGCAGTACTTC. This translates into CASSSPGSAYEQYF. The rearrangement links TRBV5-6 to TRBJ2-7; a possible D gene is TRBD2 (5 bases). Trimming removed 3 bases at V and 4 bases at J, with 14 bases between. The CDR3 extends over 14 amino acids. The germline V gene encodes CDR1 SGHDT and CDR2 YYEEEE.

The chain links TRBV28 to TRBJ2-7; 7 positions match TRBD2. This CDR3 is built from 13 residues. With V trimmed by 6 bases and J by 3 bases, 5 bases remained unmatched. Germline CDR1 and CDR2: MDHEN and SYDVKM. In DNA, the CDR3 is TGTGCCAGCAGGACCCGGGGGGTCTACGAGCAGTACTTC. This sequence encodes CASRTRGVYEQYF.

The chain couples TRBV6-6 to TRBJ2-2; D not resolved. Germline V lookup: CDR1 MNHNY, CDR2 SVGAGI (reference sequence). Trimming left V 5 bases short and J 1 base short, with 8 bases between. The CDR3 extends over 14 amino acids. The CDR3, as DNA: TGTGCCAGCAGTCCCTCCATGAACACCGGGGAGCTGTTTTTT. Protein sequence: CASSPSMNTGELFF.

This clone appeared once. V is TRBV19 and J is TRBJ1-4; D remains ambiguous. There are 13 residues in the CDR3. From germline, CDR1 is LNHDA and CDR2 SQIVND (reference sequence). Between the trimmed V and J ends, which lost 10 bases and 8 bases, there was a span of 17 bases. CDR3 nucleotide sequence: TGTGCCACCCATTCAATCGGGAGGGAAAAACTGTTTTTT. As protein: CATHSIGREKLFF. The variable domain in full, completed from reference TRBV19 and TRBJ1-4, reads DGGITQSPKYLFRKEGQNVTLSCEQNLNHDAMYWYRQDPGQGLRLIYYSQIVNDFQKGDIAEGYSVSREKKESFPLTVTSAQKNPTAFYLCATHSIGREKLFFGSGTQLSVL.

This chain joins TRBV28 and TRBJ2-7; D is perhaps TRBD1 or TRBD2 (5 bases each). The CDR3 is 13 residues long. Germline values: CDR1 MDHEN, CDR2 SYDVKM. V shed 4 bases and J shed 4 bases, with 11 bases lying between them. The CDR3 reads CASSSGTIYEQYF. In DNA, the CDR3 is TGTGCCAGCAGTTCCGGGACGATATACGAGCAGTACTTC.

This chain uses TRBV7-8 with TRBJ2-2; D ambiguous. V was cut by 4 bases and J by 2 bases, with 20 bases left in between. Per the germline V gene, CDR1 is SGHVS and CDR2 is FQNEAQ. This CDR3 has 18 residues. Written as DNA, the CDR3 is TGTGCCAGCAGCTCTCGGTGGTATGCGTCTCTTAACACCGGGGAGCTGTTTTTT. Translation: CASSSRWYASLNTGELFF.

The rearrangement joins TRBV28 to TRBJ1-2; D gene unclear. V gave up 5 bases and J gave up 3 bases, with 13 bases separating them. Germline CDR1 and CDR2: MDHEN and SYDVKM. This CDR3 comprises 14 residues. DNA for the CDR3: TGTGCCAGCAGTCCACCCAGGTCCGACTATGGCTACACCTTC. Its translation: CASSPPRSDYGYTF.

The chain joins TRBV5-4 to TRBJ2-1, with D tentatively TRBD1 or TRBD2 (5 bases each). The CDR3 sequence is 14 residues long. Trimming took 1 base from V and 4 from J, leaving 9 bases between them. Germline V gives CDR1 SGHNT, CDR2 YYREEE (reference sequence). This CDR3 is CASSLRDGYNEQFF. CDR3 coding DNA: TGTGCCAGCAGCTTGAGGGACGGGTACAATGAGCAGTTCTTC.

Points on this clone: At the DNA level, this CDR3 is encoded by other sequences in the same sample as well. The chain is built from TRBV7-3 and TRBJ2-2; D is ambiguous. V was trimmed by 3 bases and J by 2 bases, leaving 1 base between them. The CDR3 has 12 residues. Germline assignment: CDR1 SGHTA and CDR2 FQGTGA. Here the CDR3 reads CASSFNTGELFF. The DNA of the CDR3 is TGTGCCAGCAGCTTCAACACCGGGGAGCTGTTTTTT.

The chain joins TRBV7-2 to TRBJ2-5; maybe TRBD1 (5 bases). This CDR3 region has 14 residues. The V and J ends lost 3 bases and 2 bases respectively, with 10 bases between them. The germline V gene encodes CDR1 SGHTA and CDR2 FQGNSA. CDR3 sequence (DNA): TGTGCCAGCAGCTTCCGACAGAAACAAGAGACCCAGTACTTC. This codes for CASSFRQKQETQYF.

The chain joins TRBV28 to TRBJ1-2; unclear D gene. The length of the CDR3 is 13 residues. Trimming removed 8 bases at V and 3 bases at J, with 13 bases between. The germline V gene has CDR1 MDHEN and CDR2 SYDVKM. The DNA for the CDR3 is TGTGCCAGCGCCTATACAAGAGACTATGGCTACACCTTC. The encoded protein is CASAYTRDYGYTF.

V is TRBV5-1 and J is TRBJ2-3; possible D gene TRBD2, 6 bases. The germline CDR1 and CDR2 sequences are SGHRS and YFSETQ. The CDR3 length is 17 residues. V was cut by 3 bases and J by 0 bases, with 17 bases left in between. CDR3 region: CASSWSGLATSTDTQYF. The CDR3 bases are TGCGCCAGCAGCTGGTCGGGACTGGCGACTAGCACAGATACGCAGTATTTT.

The chain uses TRBV6-5 and TRBJ2-5, with 8 bases matching TRBD1. V was clipped by 9 bases and J by 5 bases; unmatched bases: 11. There are 14 residues in the CDR3. The germline gives CDR1 MNHEY, CDR2 SVGAGI. CDR3 loop: CASQTLQGDETQYF. Written as DNA, the CDR3 is TGTGCCAGTCAAACCCTACAGGGGGATGAGACCCAGTACTTC.

The chain carries TRBV30 and TRBJ2-1; the D gene is possibly TRBD2 (6 bases). Deletions cut 6 bases from V and 0 bases from J, with 27 bases between. Germline CDR1 GTSNPN, CDR2 SVGIG (reference sequence). The CDR3 contains 19 residues. This chain's CDR3 is CACRGRAGDPWSSYNEQFF. CDR3 sequence (DNA): TGTGCCTGCCGGGGACGAGCGGGTGACCCTTGGAGCTCCTACAATGAGCAGTTCTTC. Based on the CDR3 plus reference TRBV30 and TRBJ2-1, the full variable domain is SQTIHQWPATLVQPVGSPLSLECTVEGTSNPNLYWYRQAAGRGLQLLFYSVGIGQISSEVPQNLSASRPQDRQFILSSKKLLLSDSGFYLCACRGRAGDPWSSYNEQFFGPGTRLTVL.